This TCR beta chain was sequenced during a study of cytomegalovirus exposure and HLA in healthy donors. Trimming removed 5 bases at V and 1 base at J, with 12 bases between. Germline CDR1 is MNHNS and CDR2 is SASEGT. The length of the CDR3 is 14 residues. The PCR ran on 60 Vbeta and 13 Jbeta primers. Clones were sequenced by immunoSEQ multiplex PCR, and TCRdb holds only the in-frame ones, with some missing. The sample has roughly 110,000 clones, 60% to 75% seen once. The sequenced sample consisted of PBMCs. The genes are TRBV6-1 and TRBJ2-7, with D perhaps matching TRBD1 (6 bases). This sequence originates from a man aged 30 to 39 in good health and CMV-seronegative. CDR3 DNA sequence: TGTGCCAGCAGTCCAGGGGTTAGGTCCTACGAGCAGTACTTC. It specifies CASSPGVRSYEQYF.